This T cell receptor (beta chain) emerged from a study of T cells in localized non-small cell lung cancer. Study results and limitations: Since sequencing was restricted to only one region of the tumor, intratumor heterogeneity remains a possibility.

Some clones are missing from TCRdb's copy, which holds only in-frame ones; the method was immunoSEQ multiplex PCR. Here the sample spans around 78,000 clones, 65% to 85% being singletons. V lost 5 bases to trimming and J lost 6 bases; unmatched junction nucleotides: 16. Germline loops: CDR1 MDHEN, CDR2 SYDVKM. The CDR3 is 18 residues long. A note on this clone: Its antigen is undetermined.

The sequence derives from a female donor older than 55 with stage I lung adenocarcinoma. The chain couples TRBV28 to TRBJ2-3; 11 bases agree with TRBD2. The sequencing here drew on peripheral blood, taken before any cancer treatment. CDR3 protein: CASSQQKLAGVGSDTQYF. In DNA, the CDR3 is TGTGCCAGCAGTCAACAGAAACTAGCGGGAGTAGGATCTGATACGCAGTATTTT. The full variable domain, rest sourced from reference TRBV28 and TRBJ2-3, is DVKVTQSSRYLVKRTGEKVFLECVQDMDHENMFWYRQDPGLGLRLIYFSYDVKMKEKGDIPEGYSVSREKKERFSLILESASTNQTSMYLCASSQQKLAGVGSDTQYFGPGTRLTVL.